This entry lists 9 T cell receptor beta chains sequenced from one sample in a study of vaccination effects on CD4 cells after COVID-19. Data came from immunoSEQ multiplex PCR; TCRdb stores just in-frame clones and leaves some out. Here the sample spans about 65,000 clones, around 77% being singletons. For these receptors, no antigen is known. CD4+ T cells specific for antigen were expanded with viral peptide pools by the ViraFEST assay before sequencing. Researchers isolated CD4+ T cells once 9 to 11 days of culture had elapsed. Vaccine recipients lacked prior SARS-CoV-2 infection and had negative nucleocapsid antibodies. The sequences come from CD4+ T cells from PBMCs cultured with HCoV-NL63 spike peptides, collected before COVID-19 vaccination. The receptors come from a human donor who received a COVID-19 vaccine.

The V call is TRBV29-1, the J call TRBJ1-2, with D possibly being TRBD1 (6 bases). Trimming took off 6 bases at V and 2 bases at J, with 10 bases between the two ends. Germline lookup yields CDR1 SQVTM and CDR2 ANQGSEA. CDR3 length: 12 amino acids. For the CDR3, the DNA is TGCAGCGTCGCGGGGGGCAACTATGGCTACACCTTC. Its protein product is CSVAGGNYGYTF.

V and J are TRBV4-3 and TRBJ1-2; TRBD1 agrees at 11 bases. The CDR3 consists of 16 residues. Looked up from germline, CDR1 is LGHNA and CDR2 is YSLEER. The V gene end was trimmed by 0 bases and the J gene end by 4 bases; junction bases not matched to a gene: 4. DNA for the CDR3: TGCGCCAGCAGCCAAGATAAGGGACAGGGGGGCTATGGCTACACCTTC. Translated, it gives CASSQDKGQGGYGYTF.

CDR3 coding DNA: TGTGCCAGCAGTCTACTAGCGGCCACAGATACGCAGTATTTT. It yields the protein CASSLLAATDTQYF. V is TRBV3-1 (or the pseudogene TRBV3-2) and J is TRBJ2-3; 8 bases are a match to TRBD2. Per the germline V gene, CDR1 is LGHDT and CDR2 is YNNKEL (reference sequence). V lost 6 bases to trimming and J lost 2 bases; unmatched junction nucleotides: 4. The CDR3 is made up of 14 amino acids.

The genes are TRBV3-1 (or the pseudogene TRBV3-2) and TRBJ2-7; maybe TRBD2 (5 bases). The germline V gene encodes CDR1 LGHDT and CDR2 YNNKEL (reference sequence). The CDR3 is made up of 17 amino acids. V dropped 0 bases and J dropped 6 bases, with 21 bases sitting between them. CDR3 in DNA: TGTGCCAGCAGCCAAGATGGAGATCGCAGGCCTCGGGGCGAGCAGTACGTC. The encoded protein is CASSQDGDRRPRGEQYV.

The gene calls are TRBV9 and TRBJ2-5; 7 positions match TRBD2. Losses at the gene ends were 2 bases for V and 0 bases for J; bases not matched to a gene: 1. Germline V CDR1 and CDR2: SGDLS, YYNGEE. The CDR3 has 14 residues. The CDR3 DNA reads TGTGCCAGCAGCGTCGGGACTAACCAAGAGACCCAGTACTTC. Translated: CASSVGTNQETQYF.

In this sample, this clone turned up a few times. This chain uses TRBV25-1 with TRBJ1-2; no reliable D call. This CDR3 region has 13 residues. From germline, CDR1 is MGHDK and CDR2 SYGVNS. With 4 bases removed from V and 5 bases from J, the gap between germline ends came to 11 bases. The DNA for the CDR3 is TGTGCCAGCAGTGCCCTGACGGGGTATGGCTACACCTTC. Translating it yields CASSALTGYGYTF.

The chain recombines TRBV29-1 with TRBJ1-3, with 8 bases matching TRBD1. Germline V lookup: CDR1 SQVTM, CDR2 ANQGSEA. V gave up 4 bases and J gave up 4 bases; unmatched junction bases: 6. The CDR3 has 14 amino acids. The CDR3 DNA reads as TGCAGCGTTGGGCGAGGGACAGGAGGAAACACCATATATTTT. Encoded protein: CSVGRGTGGNTIYF.

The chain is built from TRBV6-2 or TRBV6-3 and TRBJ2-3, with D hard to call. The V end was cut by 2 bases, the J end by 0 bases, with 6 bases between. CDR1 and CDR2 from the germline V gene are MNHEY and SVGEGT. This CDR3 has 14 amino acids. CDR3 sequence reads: CASSYVPSTDTQYF. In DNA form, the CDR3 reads TGTGCCAGCAGTTACGTCCCTAGCACAGATACGCAGTATTTT.

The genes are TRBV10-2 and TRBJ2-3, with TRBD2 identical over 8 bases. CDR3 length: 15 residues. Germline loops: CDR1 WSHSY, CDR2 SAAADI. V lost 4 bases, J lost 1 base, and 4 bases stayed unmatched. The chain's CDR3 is CASSAMTSGTDTQYF. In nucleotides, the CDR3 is TGCGCCAGCAGTGCGATGACTAGCGGCACAGATACGCAGTATTTT.